Sequencing of this TCR beta chain was carried out in a study of immune characterization of retroperitoneal liposarcoma. The CDR3 consists of 15 residues. Germline CDR1 is MNHNS and CDR2 is SASEGT. Trimming cost V 7 bases and J 0 bases, with 10 bases left between them. Each CDR3 protein gets one entry after TCRdb re-called the PCR reads with MiXCR. The sample records approximately 9,600 distinct CDR3 sequences, 28% being singletons. The clonotype originates from a male donor with retroperitoneal liposarcoma. This chain links TRBV6-1 with TRBJ2-6; D is unresolved. Input material: tumor tissue. CDR3 sequence: CASTPQASGANVLTF. In DNA form, the CDR3 reads TGTGCCAGCACTCCGCAGGCCTCTGGGGCCAACGTCCTGACTTTC.